This T cell receptor beta chain derives from a study of cytomegalovirus exposure and HLA in healthy donors. Points from the study as a whole: Investigators reported under 200 TCR beta chains as tied to cytomegalovirus. A few chains linked to CMV were shown in vitro to be specific for CMV antigens. Subsequent analysis showed first-cohort TCR clusters tending to co-occur in over a hundred validation repertoires.

Trimming cost V 3 bases and J 2 bases; bases outside gene matches: 16. Germline values: CDR1 MGHRA, CDR2 YSYEKL. CDR3 size: 19 residues. Details on this clone: The antigen remains undetermined.

Among the roughly 120 subjects of the validation cohort, separate from the approximately 660-subject first cohort, were the donors. The repertoire was sequenced with immunoSEQ multiplex PCR; TCRdb's copy has only in-frame clones and lacks some. The sample contains about 92,000 clones, around 93% of which appear only once. This receptor was taken from a woman in her twenties or thirties in good health and CMV-seropositive. What was sequenced was PBMCs. This chain uses TRBV4-1 with TRBJ2-3, with 8 bases aligning to TRBD2. The CDR3, as DNA: TGCGCCAGCAGCCAGGATTCAAATCGGGCTAGCGGGCACACAGATACGCAGTATTTT. Residues: CASSQDSNRASGHTDTQYF.